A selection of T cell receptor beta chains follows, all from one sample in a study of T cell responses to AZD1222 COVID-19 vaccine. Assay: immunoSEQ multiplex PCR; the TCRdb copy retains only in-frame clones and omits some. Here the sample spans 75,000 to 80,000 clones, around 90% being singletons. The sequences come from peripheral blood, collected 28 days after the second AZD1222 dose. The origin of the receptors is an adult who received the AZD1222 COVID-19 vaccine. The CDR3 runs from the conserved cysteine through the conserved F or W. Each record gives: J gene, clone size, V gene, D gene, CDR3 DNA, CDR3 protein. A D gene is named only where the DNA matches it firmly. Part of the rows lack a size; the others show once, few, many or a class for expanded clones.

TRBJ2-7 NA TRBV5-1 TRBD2 TGCGCCAGCAGCTGGGGAGGGAGGGAAGAGCAGTACTTC CASSWGGREEQYF
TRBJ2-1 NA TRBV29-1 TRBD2 TGCAGCGCCGGACGGGGGGGCCAGAATAATGAGCAGTTCTTC CSAGRGGQNNEQFF
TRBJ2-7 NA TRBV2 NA TGTGCCAGCAGTGAAGCTCGAGAGGTTCGGTACGAGCAGTACTTC CASSEAREVRYEQYF
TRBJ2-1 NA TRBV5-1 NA TGCGCCAGCAGCTTGGTTCTGACCAATGAGCAGTTCTTC CASSLVLTNEQFF
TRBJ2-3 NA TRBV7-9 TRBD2 TGTGCCAGCAGCCCTGGACTAGCGGGGATCACAGATACGCAGTATTTT CASSPGLAGITDTQYF
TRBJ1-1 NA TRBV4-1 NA TGCGCCAGCAGCCAACTACCCGGGGGGGGTTCGAGGGCTTTCTTT CASSQLPGGGSRAFF
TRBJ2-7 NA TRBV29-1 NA TGCAGCGTTGAACTAGGTAAAGTGCAGTACTTC CSVELGKVQYF
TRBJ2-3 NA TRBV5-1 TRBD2 TGCGCCAGCAACGGGGGGATAACAGATACGCAGTATTTT CASNGGITDTQYF
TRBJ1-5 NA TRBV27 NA TGTGCCAGCCAATCCCTTTTGGGAAGCCAGCCCCAGCATTTT CASQSLLGSQPQHF
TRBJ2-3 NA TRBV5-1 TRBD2 TGCGCCAGCAGCCTGATGACTAGCGGGGGGGCCACAGATACGCAGTATTTT CASSLMTSGGATDTQYF
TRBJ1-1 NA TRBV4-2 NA TGTGCCAGCAGCCCTTTGCTACCCTCGAGCACTGAAGCTTTCTTT CASSPLLPSSTEAFF
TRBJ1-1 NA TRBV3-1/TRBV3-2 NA TGTGCCAGCAGCCAAGGAGGCAGGGGTGAAGCTTTCTTT CASSQGGRGEAFF
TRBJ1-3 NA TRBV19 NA TGTGCCAGTACCTCTGGAGGGTCGGGAAACACCATATATTTT CASTSGGSGNTIYF
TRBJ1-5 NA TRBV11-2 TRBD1 TGTGCCAGCAGCTTAGGACAGGGACCGCCCCAGCATTTT CASSLGQGPPQHF
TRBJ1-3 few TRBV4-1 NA TGCGCCAGCAGCCAAGTGGTGGCAGGGGCTGGAAACACCATATATTTT CASSQVVAGAGNTIYF
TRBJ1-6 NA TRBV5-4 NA TGTGCCAGCAGCGACGAACAGGCGTTAGAAAATTCACCCCTCCACTTT CASSDEQALENSPLHF
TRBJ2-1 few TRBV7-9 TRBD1 TGTGCCAGCAGCCCAAATACCGGGACAGATTACAATGAGCAGTTCTTC CASSPNTGTDYNEQFF
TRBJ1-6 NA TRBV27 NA TGTGCCAGCAGCGACAGCTCCTATAATTCACCCCTCCACTTT CASSDSSYNSPLHF
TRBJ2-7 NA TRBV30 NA TGTGCCTGGAGTCCCCTACTCGAAATTCGGCAGTACTTC CAWSPLLEIRQYF
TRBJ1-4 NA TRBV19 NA TGTGCCAGTAGTATAGCGGGGGGCAAGGAAAAACTGTTTTTT CASSIAGGKEKLFF
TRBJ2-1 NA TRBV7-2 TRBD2 TGTGCCAGCAGCCCCGATAGTGGGACTAGGGGCCATGAGCAGTTCTTC CASSPDSGTRGHEQFF
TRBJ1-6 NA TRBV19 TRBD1 TGTGCCAGTAGCGGACAGGGGAATTCACCCCTCCACTTT CASSGQGNSPLHF
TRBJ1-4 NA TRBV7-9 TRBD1 TGTGCCAGCAGCTGGGGGGACAGGGGGCGAGAAAAACTGTTTTTT CASSWGDRGREKLFF
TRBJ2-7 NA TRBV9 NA TGTGCCAGCAGCGTAGGAGGAACGGGCGAGCAGTACTTC CASSVGGTGEQYF
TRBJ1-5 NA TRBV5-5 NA TGTGCCAGCAGCTTATCAGGGGCTGGGAGCAATCAGCCCCAGCATTTT CASSLSGAGSNQPQHF
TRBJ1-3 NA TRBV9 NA TGTGCCAGCAGCGCAACCCGACAGCACTCTGGAAACACCATATATTTT CASSATRQHSGNTIYF
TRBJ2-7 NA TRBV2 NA TGTGCCAGCAGTCCAGTGGTGGGCTACGAGCAGTACTTC CASSPVVGYEQYF
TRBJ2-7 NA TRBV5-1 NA TGCGCCAGCAGCTTATCAGACTTGGAGCAGTACTTC CASSLSDLEQYF
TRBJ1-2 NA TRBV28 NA TGTGCCAGCAGTTTATCCACTACAGGCCCTGAGGGCTACACCTTC CASSLSTTGPEGYTF
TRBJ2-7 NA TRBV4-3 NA TGCGCCAGCAGCCTCGGTCGGGAACGGAGCTCCTACGAGCAGTACTTC CASSLGRERSSYEQYF
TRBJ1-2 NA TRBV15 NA TGTGCCACCAGCGGCCCGACTTCGCTTCTTGGACACACCTTC CATSGPTSLLGHTF
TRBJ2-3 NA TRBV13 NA TGTGCCAGCACCTCCTCTTCGGGCGTTTACACAGATACGCAGTATTTT CASTSSSGVYTDTQYF
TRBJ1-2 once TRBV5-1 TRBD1 TGCGCCAGCAGCTCCACCGGGACAGGACGCTATGGCTACACCTTC CASSSTGTGRYGYTF
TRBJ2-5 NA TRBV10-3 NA TGTGCCATCAGTTCTAGGTACCAAGAGACCCAGTACTTC CAISSRYQETQYF
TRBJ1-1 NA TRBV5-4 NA TGTGCCAGCAGCACCGCGAACAGGGAAAACACTGAAGCTTTCTTT CASSTANRENTEAFF
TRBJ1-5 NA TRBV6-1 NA TGTGCCAGCAGTGAACTAGTTAGCACAGTTTTTAGCAATCAGCCCCAGCATTTT CASSELVSTVFSNQPQHF
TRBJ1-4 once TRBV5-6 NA TGTGCCAGCAGCCCTGGGATGACAGGCGTGGTTGAAAAACTGTTTTTT CASSPGMTGVVEKLFF
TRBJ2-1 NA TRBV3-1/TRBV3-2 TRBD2 TGTGCCAGCAGCAATCGACTAGCGGGGGGGCGTTTCGATGAGCAGTTCTTC CASSNRLAGGRFDEQFF
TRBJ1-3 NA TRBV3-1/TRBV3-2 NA TGTGCCAGCAGCCCAAGAGTAAGCTCTGGAAACACCATATATTTT CASSPRVSSGNTIYF
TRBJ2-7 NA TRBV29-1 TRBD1 TGCAGCGTTGGGGCAGGGGGTTCGGGTGAGCAGTACTTC CSVGAGGSGEQYF
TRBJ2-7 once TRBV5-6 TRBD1 TGTGCCAGCAGCGGGACGACAGGGCCCTACGAGCAGTACTTC CASSGTTGPYEQYF
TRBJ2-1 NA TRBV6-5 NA TGTGCCAGCTCCACCCAGATGAGCTCCTACAATGAGCAGTTCTTC CASSTQMSSYNEQFF
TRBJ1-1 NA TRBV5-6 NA TGTGCCAGCGCGTCCCCCCGCGGGGGGCGGGCCACTGAAGCTTTCTTT CASASPRGGRATEAFF
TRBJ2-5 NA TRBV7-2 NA TGTGCCAGCAGCTTCGACCAGGGACGAGAGACCCAGTACTTC CASSFDQGRETQYF
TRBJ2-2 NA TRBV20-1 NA TGCAGTGCTAGTGTTACTGAGAACACCGGGGAGCTGTTTTTT CSASVTENTGELFF
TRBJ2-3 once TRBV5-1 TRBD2 TGCGCCAGCAGCGCCACTAGCGGGGCTAGCACAGATACGCAGTATTTT CASSATSGASTDTQYF
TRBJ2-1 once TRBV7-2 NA TGTGCCAGCAGTCAAGCGAATGAGCAGTTCTTC CASSQANEQFF
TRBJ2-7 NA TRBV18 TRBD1 TGTGCCAGCTCATCGGGACAGGGGGGTTACGAGCAGTACTTC CASSSGQGGYEQYF
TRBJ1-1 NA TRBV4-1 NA TGCGCCAGCAGCCAAGCAGAGTATATGAACACTGAAGCTTTCTTT CASSQAEYMNTEAFF
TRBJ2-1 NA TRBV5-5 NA TGTGCCAGCAGCTCCTTAGGACAAGGACCCTACAATGAGCAGTTCTTC CASSSLGQGPYNEQFF
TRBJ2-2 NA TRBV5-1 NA TGCGCCAGCAGCTCACTCGGGACTCGGAACACCGGGGAGCTGTTTTTT CASSSLGTRNTGELFF
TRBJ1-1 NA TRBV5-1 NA TGCGCCAGCAGCTGGGGACCCATGAACACTGAAGCTTTCTTT CASSWGPMNTEAFF
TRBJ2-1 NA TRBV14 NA TGTGCCAGCAGCCGATATGGGGGGTCCTACAATGAGCAGTTCTTC CASSRYGGSYNEQFF
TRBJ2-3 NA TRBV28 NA TGTGCCAGCAGGGACGGCACAGATACGCAGTATTTT CASRDGTDTQYF